The rows below give T cell receptor beta chains drawn from one sample of a study of vaccination and CD4 T cells after COVID-19. TCRdb re-called the PCR reads through MiXCR, storing one row per CDR3 protein. Among roughly 3,600 distinct CDR3 sequences, 15% to 20% were seen once, and the ten largest hold around an eighth. For these receptors, no antigen is known. Sequencing was performed on CD4+ T cells from blood, cultured in vitro. Every receptor here comes from a human donor who had recovered from COVID-19. The CDR3 runs from the conserved cysteine through the conserved F or W. D genes are given only for firm matches. Not all rows give a size; the values are once, few, many and, for expanded clones, a class.

>TRBD2|TRBJ2-7|large|TRBV2
CASSPLAGPRQYF
TGTGCCAGCAGCCCACTAGCGGGGCCCAGGCAGTACTTC
>.|TRBJ1-1|.|TRBV10-3
CAIRDTGVESDTEAFF
TGTGCCATTCGGGACACCGGGGTTGAATCTGACACTGAAGCTTTCTTT
>.|TRBJ1-5|medium-sized|TRBV19
CASSPPRDKAWMQPQHF
TGTGCCAGTAGTCCCCCCCGGGACAAAGCGTGGATGCAGCCCCAGCATTTT
>.|TRBJ2-3|medium-sized|TRBV30
CAWGLADTQYF
TGTGCCTGGGGCCTGGCAGATACGCAGTATTTT
>TRBD1|TRBJ1-2|large|TRBV2
CASSADRGRHGYTF
TGTGCCAGCAGCGCCGACAGGGGGCGTCATGGCTACACCTTC
>.|TRBJ1-6|medium-sized|TRBV15
CATSRDQGSSYNSPLHF
TGTGCCACCAGCAGAGATCAGGGGAGCTCCTATAATTCACCCCTCCACTTT
>.|TRBJ1-1|medium-sized|TRBV30
CAWTGAPWDTEAFF
TGTGCCTGGACAGGGGCCCCATGGGACACTGAAGCTTTCTTT
>.|TRBJ1-1|.|TRBV7-3
CASSAEGGRNTEAFF
TGTGCCAGCAGCGCCGAGGGAGGGAGGAACACTGAAGCTTTCTTT
>.|TRBJ2-5|few|TRBV6-1
CASTAPGSETQYF
TGTGCCAGCACTGCCCCAGGGTCGGAGACCCAGTACTTC
>.|TRBJ2-2|.|TRBV7-3
CASSLFPTGELFF
TGTGCCAGCAGCTTATTCCCCACCGGGGAGCTGTTTTTT
>.|TRBJ2-5|few|TRBV18
CASSLTGLEETQYF
TGTGCCAGCTCCCTGACAGGCCTAGAAGAGACCCAGTACTTC
>.|TRBJ1-6|few|TRBV2
CASSEIRGAYNSPLHF
TGTGCCAGCAGTGAAATCCGGGGAGCCTATAATTCACCCCTCCACTTT
>.|TRBJ2-3|.|TRBV11-3
CASSVGDTQYF
TGTGCCAGCAGTGTGGGAGATACGCAGTATTTT
>.|TRBJ1-5|.|TRBV30
CASPQGGRPQHF
TGTGCCTCACCCCAAGGGGGGCGGCCCCAGCATTTT
>.|TRBJ2-5|.|TRBV7-9
CASRPTRPQETQYF
TGTGCCAGCAGACCGACACGGCCGCAAGAGACCCAGTACTTC
>TRBD1|TRBJ2-7|.|TRBV6-1
CASSRGTGGSYEQYF
TGTGCCAGCAGTCGCGGGACAGGTGGGTCCTACGAGCAGTACTTC